These 21 T cell receptor beta chains share one sample of origin, sequenced in a study of vaccination and CD4 T cells after COVID-19. For these receptors, no antigen is known. The treatment: approximately nine-day PBMC culture with coronavirus spike peptide pools or control peptides (ViraFEST assay). Oncomine TCR Beta short-read sequencing was applied to DNA from cultured CD4+ T cells. TCRdb itself ran the PCR reads through MiXCR, one entry per CDR3 protein. The sample contains 15,000 to 20,000 distinct CDR3 sequences, around three fifths of which appear only once. Material: CD4+ T cells from blood, cultured in vitro. These receptor sequences come from a human donor who had recovered from COVID-19.

The chain employs TRBV6-1 and TRBJ1-1, with D hard to call. The CDR3 runs to 12 residues. The germline V gene encodes CDR1 MNHNS and CDR2 SASEGT. V dropped 6 bases and J dropped 1 base, with 6 bases sitting between them. Written as DNA, the CDR3 is TGTGCCAGCAGACACGGGAACACTGAAGCTTTCTTT. The encoded protein is CASRHGNTEAFF.

The J gene is TRBJ2-7, the V gene TRBV7-8; no clear D. Germline loops: CDR1 SGHVS, CDR2 FQNEAQ. CDR3 length: 14 amino acids. V was trimmed by 1 base and J by 2 bases, leaving 9 bases between them. The CDR3 bases are TGTGCCAGCAGCTTAGACGGAGTGCCCTACGAGCAGTACTTC. Translation gives CASSLDGVPYEQYF.

This clonotype was detected only a few times. The rearrangement joins TRBV20-1 to TRBJ1-1; D is undetermined. The germline V and J ends were trimmed by 6 bases and 9 bases, with 20 bases remaining between them. The length of the CDR3 is 13 residues. Germline lookup yields CDR1 DFQATT and CDR2 SNEGSKA (reference sequence). CDR3: CSASRTAEEKAFF. The DNA of the CDR3 is TGCAGTGCAAGCCGGACCGCCGAGGAGAAAGCTTTCTTT.

The chain carries TRBV6-1 and TRBJ1-1; TRBD1 matches 9 bases. There are 15 residues in the CDR3. The J segment lost 1 base and the V segment lost 6 bases, leaving 6 bases of the junction unmatched. Germline V lookup: CDR1 MNHNS, CDR2 SASEGT. CDR3 DNA: TGTGCCAGCAGACCCCAACAGGGGGCGAACACTGAAGCTTTCTTT. Translating it yields CASRPQQGANTEAFF.

There are a few counts of this clonotype. The chain combines TRBV6-1 with TRBJ2-7, with 7 bases lining up with TRBD1. Losses at the gene ends were 2 bases for V and 5 bases for J; bases not matched to a gene: 9. The CDR3 spans 15 residues. The germline V gene encodes CDR1 MNHNS and CDR2 SASEGT. The DNA of the CDR3 is TGTGCCAGCAGTGAATGGCGTAACAGGGGAAACGAGCAGTACTTC. As protein: CASSEWRNRGNEQYF.

This clonotype has more than one count but fewer than ten. The CDR3 sequence: CASSRGQGGGYTF. CDR3 nucleotides: TGTGCCAGCAGCCGGGGACAGGGGGGTGGCTACACCTTC. The chain employs TRBV27 and TRBJ1-2; 11 bases are shared with TRBD1. V trimming: 6 bases; J trimming: 7 bases; junction bases outside the gene matches: 4. Germline CDR1 reads MNHEY; CDR2 reads SMNVEV (reference sequence). This CDR3 has 13 residues.

This chain connects TRBV27 to TRBJ1-2; 10 bases fit TRBD1. This CDR3 spans 16 amino acids. The trim removed 5 bases at V and 4 bases at J, leaving 10 bases unmatched. CDR1 is MNHEY and CDR2 is SMNVEV in the germline V gene (reference sequence). This chain's CDR3 is CASSEQDRGLAYGYTF. The CDR3 DNA reads as TGTGCCAGCAGTGAACAAGACAGGGGGCTAGCCTATGGCTACACCTTC.

The chain employs TRBV7-2 and TRBJ2-7; D perhaps matches TRBD2 (5 bases). The V end lost 6 bases, the J end lost 3 bases, and 9 bases lay between the germline ends. In germline, CDR1 is SGHTA, CDR2 FQGNSA. The CDR3 spans 12 residues. Written as DNA, the CDR3 is TGTGCCAGCAGAGGCGGAGGCTACGAGCAGTACTTC. Translating it yields CASRGGGYEQYF.

This clonotype rates as large. The genes are TRBV19 and TRBJ1-1; 7 bases line up with TRBD1. The CDR3 length is 15 residues. The germline CDR1 and CDR2 sequences are LNHDA and SQIVND (reference sequence). After removal of 7 bases from V and 2 bases from J, the junction contained 10 bases not matched to a gene. The CDR3 DNA reads TGTGCCAGTAATGGGCGGCGACAGGGTAACACTGAAGCTTTCTTT. This codes for CASNGRRQGNTEAFF.

V and J are TRBV19 and TRBJ1-1; possibly TRBD1 for D (5 bases). There are 15 residues in the CDR3. V lost 3 bases and J 3 bases, leaving 14 bases between the germline ends. CDR1 and CDR2 (germline): LNHDA, SQIVND (reference sequence). The CDR3 nucleotides are TGTGCCAGTAGTATGATCAGGGATGGTGACACTGAAGCTTTCTTT. Residues: CASSMIRDGDTEAFF.

The J gene is TRBJ1-2, the V gene TRBV9; D is perhaps TRBD1 (6 bases). Germline values: CDR1 SGDLS, CDR2 YYNGEE. The CDR3 has 14 residues. Trimming took off 2 bases at V and 3 bases at J, with 11 bases between the two ends. The CDR3 is CASSVTGMDYGYTF. The CDR3 DNA reads TGTGCCAGCAGCGTCACAGGGATGGACTATGGCTACACCTTC.

The V and J genes are TRBV20-1 and TRBJ1-4; unclear D gene. The CDR3 totals 14 residues. Germline V gene data show CDR1 as DFQATT and CDR2 as SNEGSKA (reference sequence). Trimming cost V 5 bases and J 0 bases, with 10 bases left between them. The DNA of the CDR3 is TGCAGTGCTGACGGCGGGGCAACTAATGAAAAACTGTTTTTT. It yields the protein CSADGGATNEKLFF.

This rearrangement joins TRBV12-3 or TRBV12-4 to TRBJ1-1; no clear D gene. The ends were cut back, 4 bases at V and 4 bases at J, with 13 bases in the middle. There are 14 residues in the CDR3. In DNA form, the CDR3 reads TGTGCCAGCAGTTACTCCGGGGTGGGCACTGAAGCTTTCTTT. Amino acids: CASSYSGVGTEAFF.

J is TRBJ1-1 and V is TRBV5-1; D unclear. V was pared by 7 bases and J by 1 base, with 14 bases between. Germline V lookup: CDR1 SGHRS, CDR2 YFSETQ. The CDR3 consists of 14 residues. The CDR3 DNA is TGCGCCAGCCTGGACGGAATCTCGAACACTGAAGCTTTCTTT. It encodes CASLDGISNTEAFF.

The chain has TRBV5-1 and TRBJ2-2, with 7 bases fitting TRBD2. With 4 bases clipped from V and 3 bases from J, the junction kept 9 bases outside the gene matches. This CDR3 spans 16 amino acids. Germline V lookup: CDR1 SGHRS, CDR2 YFSETQ. CDR3 coding DNA: TGCGCCAGCAGCCCTGGGGCTAGCGGCTACACCGGGGAGCTGTTTTTT. This encodes CASSPGASGYTGELFF.

V and J are TRBV30 and TRBJ2-1; weak D call: TRBD2 (5 bases). Trimming pared 4 bases from V and 9 bases from J, leaving 13 bases between. Germline CDR1 and CDR2: GTSNPN and SVGIG (reference sequence). CDR3 size: 12 residues. This CDR3 is CAWNLLGGEQFF. CDR3 coding DNA: TGTGCCTGGAACCTACTAGGAGGTGAGCAGTTCTTC.

This chain uses TRBV6-1 with TRBJ1-6; 7 bases agree with TRBD1. Germline lookup yields CDR1 MNHNS and CDR2 SASEGT. The CDR3 sequence is 15 residues long. Unmatched junction bases numbered 10, after V lost 5 bases and J lost 9 bases. Here the CDR3 reads CASSLTGTVTSPLHF. CDR3 sequence (DNA): TGTGCCAGCAGTCTAACCGGGACAGTAACTTCACCCCTCCACTTT.

Here the CDR3 reads CASRGDSANEKLFF. The DNA of the CDR3 is TGTGCCAGCAGGGGGGACAGTGCTAATGAAAAACTGTTTTTT. The chain combines TRBV2 with TRBJ1-4, with 7 bases lining up with TRBD1. With V trimmed by 6 bases and J by 3 bases, 4 bases remained unmatched. Germline CDR1 reads SNHLY; CDR2 reads FYNNEI. There are 14 residues in the CDR3.

The chain carries TRBV2 and TRBJ2-2; TRBD1 might be the D (6 bases). Trimming left V 2 bases short and J 5 bases short, with 15 bases between. Germline V gives CDR1 SNHLY, CDR2 FYNNEI. The CDR3 spans 16 residues. The CDR3 is CASSESQGFGTGELFF. CDR3 sequence (DNA): TGTGCCAGCAGTGAATCGCAGGGGTTTGGTACCGGGGAGCTGTTTTTT. The variable domain in full, completed from reference TRBV2 and TRBJ2-2, reads EPEVTQTPSHQVTQMGQEVILRCVPISNHLYFYWYRQILGQKVEFLVSFYNNEISEKSEIFDDQFSVERPDGSNFTLKIRSTKLEDSAMYFCASSESQGFGTGELFFGEGSRLTVL.

The chain combines TRBV9 with TRBJ1-5, with D uncertain. Germline V CDR1 and CDR2: SGDLS, YYNGEE. This CDR3 contains 13 residues. Trimming took off 0 bases at V and 4 bases at J, with 5 bases between the two ends. CDR3 in amino acids: CASSVDANQPQHF. The CDR3 region has the DNA TGTGCCAGCAGCGTAGACGCTAATCAGCCCCAGCATTTT.

The chain employs TRBV6-1 and TRBJ2-1, with D tentatively TRBD1 (6 bases). This CDR3 comprises 17 residues. Trimming left V 3 bases short and J 2 bases short, with 17 bases between. Germline V CDR1 and CDR2: MNHNS, SASEGT. CDR3 residues: CASSDQGSGLTYNEQFF. The CDR3 DNA reads TGTGCCAGCAGTGATCAGGGGTCCGGATTAACCTACAATGAGCAGTTCTTC.